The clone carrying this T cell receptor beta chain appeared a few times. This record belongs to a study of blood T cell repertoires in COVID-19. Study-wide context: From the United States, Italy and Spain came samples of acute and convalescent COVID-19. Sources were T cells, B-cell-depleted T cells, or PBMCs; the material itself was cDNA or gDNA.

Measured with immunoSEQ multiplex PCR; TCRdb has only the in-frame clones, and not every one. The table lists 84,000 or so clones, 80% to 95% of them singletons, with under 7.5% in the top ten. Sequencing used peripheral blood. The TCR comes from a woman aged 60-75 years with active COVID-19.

CDR3 protein: CASSQEGLAGGPNTQYF. The CDR3, as DNA: TGTGCCAGCAGCCAAGAAGGGCTAGCGGGAGGGCCGAATACGCAGTATTTT. The gene calls are TRBV3-1 (or the pseudogene TRBV3-2) and TRBJ2-3; 12 nucleotides line up with TRBD2. The CDR3 sequence is 17 residues long. V lost 0 bases to trimming and J lost 7 bases; unmatched junction nucleotides: 8. Germline V lookup: CDR1 LGHDT, CDR2 YNNKEL (reference sequence).